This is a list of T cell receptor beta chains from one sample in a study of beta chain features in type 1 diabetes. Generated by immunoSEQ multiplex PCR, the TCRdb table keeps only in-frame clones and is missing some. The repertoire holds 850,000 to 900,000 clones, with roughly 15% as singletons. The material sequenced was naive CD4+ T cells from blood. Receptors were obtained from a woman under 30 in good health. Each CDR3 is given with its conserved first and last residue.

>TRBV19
CASSINGGTNTGELFF
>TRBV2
CASTRREQDTQYF
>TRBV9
CASSPPGYYEDSIQETQYF
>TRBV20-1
CSAIGNEQFF
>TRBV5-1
CASSSDRGYGYTF
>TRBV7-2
CASSLDPGFYTEAFF
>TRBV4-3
CASSQGTGEQQYF
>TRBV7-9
CASSFDRLASYGYTF
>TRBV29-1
CSVVDTEAFF
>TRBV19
CASSSRSGNTGELFF
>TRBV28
CASRTTGKSGELFF
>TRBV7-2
CASSLGTGQETQYF
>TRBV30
CAWMGGPNTEAFF
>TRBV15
CATSGRLATNEKLFF
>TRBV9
CASSPQGTTREQYF
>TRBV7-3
CASSSGTVTDTQYF
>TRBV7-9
CASSYSTGGSIYF
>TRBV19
CASSGGAGTYSNQPQHF
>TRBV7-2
CASSARVAGGETQYF
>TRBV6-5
CASSYFQGQGNQPQHF
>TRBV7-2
CASSRVPSGETQYF
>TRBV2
CASLSDSKDTQYF
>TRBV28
CASSPPIIAQHF
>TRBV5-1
CASSLLGGNTGELFF
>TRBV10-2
CASSGLDSRGGNTIYF
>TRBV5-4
CASTRLGLGTGELFF
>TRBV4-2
CASSQEGTVFF
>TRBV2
CASSGGFGRVGSNQPQHF
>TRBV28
CASSLPGVGVTDTQYF
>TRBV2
CASSEMGFTGELFF
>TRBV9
CASSPFGESSTDTQYF
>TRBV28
CASSQGFYGYTF
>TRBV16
CASTPRDRGPGTQYF
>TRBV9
CASSASSGRETQYF
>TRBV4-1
CASSQERVIEQFF
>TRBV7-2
CASSLVLSRQGTYNEQFF
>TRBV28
CASGQSPYEQYF
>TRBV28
CASSSTLVPYEQYF
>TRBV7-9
CASKRDRVDEQYF
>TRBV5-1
CASSLAPSGELFF
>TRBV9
CASSADRAGNTIYF
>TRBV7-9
CASSPPLEGDEQYF
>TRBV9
CASSVAGRASGYEQFF
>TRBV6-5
CASSRGLAGPEKQYF
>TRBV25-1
CASSGTGGSLGYTF
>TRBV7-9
CASSLGLLGTGELFF
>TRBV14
CASSQGAGAGSTDTQYF
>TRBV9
CASSALGGTSEQYF
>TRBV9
CASSASVTRKIRGDTQYF